One and the same sample provided the 25 T cell receptor beta chains below, sequenced in a study of cytomegalovirus exposure and HLA in healthy donors. PCR used 60 Vbeta primers and 13 Jbeta primers. Assay used: immunoSEQ multiplex PCR; TCRdb lists only in-frame clones, some missing. This sample's clone table lists more than 90,000 clones. Sequencing input: PBMCs. These receptor sequences come from a man aged 30 to 39 in good health and CMV-seronegative.

The genes are TRBV2 and TRBJ1-6; 8 nucleotides align to TRBD1. The J segment lost 10 bases and the V segment lost 6 bases, leaving 2 bases of the junction unmatched. The CDR3 is 12 amino acids. Germline loops: CDR1 SNHLY, CDR2 FYNNEI. DNA for the CDR3: TGTGCCAGCAGGGGGACAGGCTCACCCCTCCACTTT. It codes for CASRGTGSPLHF.

The chain recombines TRBV5-8 with TRBJ2-5, with a tentative D call TRBD2 (5 bases). CDR1 SGHTS and CDR2 YDEGEE come from the germline V gene. Trimming left V 0 bases short and J 3 bases short, with 12 bases between. The CDR3 spans 15 residues. Here the CDR3 DNA reads TGTGCCAGCAGCTTGGGCGGGCGAGGAGAAGAGACCCAGTACTTC. Encoded protein: CASSLGGRGEETQYF.

The chain employs TRBV15 and TRBJ2-7; D call uncertain. The germline V gene has CDR1 LNHNV and CDR2 YYDKDF (reference sequence). Trimming took off 4 bases at V and 2 bases at J, with 12 bases between the two ends. CDR3 size: 14 residues. The CDR3 is CATSTYGTTYEQYF. CDR3 nucleotide sequence: TGTGCCACCAGCACCTACGGTACGACCTACGAGCAGTACTTC.

This rearrangement joins TRBV9 to TRBJ2-1, with a possible D match to TRBD1 (6 bases). This CDR3 region has 17 residues. Germline CDR1 SGDLS, CDR2 YYNGEE. V lost 3 bases and J lost 0, with 16 bases in between. The CDR3 coding sequence is TGTGCCAGCAGCGAAAGGACAGCGAGCAACTCCTACAATGAGCAGTTCTTC. Encoded protein: CASSERTASNSYNEQFF.

The V call is TRBV7-2, the J call TRBJ1-5; D remains ambiguous. Germline V gene data show CDR1 as SGHTA and CDR2 as FQGNSA. The V end lost 5 bases, the J end lost 2 bases, and 13 bases lay between the germline ends. CDR3 length equals 15 residues. The CDR3 bases are TGTGCCAGCAGCCCGACCCGAGGCGGCAATCAGCCCCAGCATTTT. Translation: CASSPTRGGNQPQHF.

The genes are TRBV6-5 and TRBJ1-5; D possibly corresponds to TRBD1 (6 bases). CDR1 and CDR2 from the germline V gene are MNHEY and SVGAGI. This CDR3 region has 15 residues. The V end lost 6 bases, the J end lost 0 bases, and 12 bases lay between the germline ends. The CDR3 here is CASSQDRNSNQPQHF. The CDR3 DNA reads as TGTGCCAGCAGCCAGGACAGAAATAGCAATCAGCCCCAGCATTTT.

The J gene is TRBJ2-5, the V gene TRBV9; 8 nucleotides match TRBD1. The ends lost 0 bases at V and 5 bases at J; junction bases unmatched: 9. The CDR3 runs to 16 residues. The germline V gene has CDR1 SGDLS and CDR2 YYNGEE. The CDR3 loop reads CASSVGSSGGKETQYF. The CDR3 DNA reads TGTGCCAGCAGCGTAGGTTCGTCAGGGGGCAAGGAGACCCAGTACTTC.

This chain joins TRBV5-5 and TRBJ1-1; 10 bases line up with TRBD1. CDR1 SGHKS and CDR2 YYEKEE come from the germline V gene (reference sequence). CDR3 length: 18 residues. After removal of 4 bases from V and 1 base from J, the junction contained 13 bases not matched to a gene. The CDR3 nucleotides are TGTGCCAGCAGCCTCTGGGGACAGGGGAAAGGGTCGAACACTGAAGCTTTCTTT. This codes for CASSLWGQGKGSNTEAFF.

The genes are TRBV6-5 and TRBJ1-1; unclear D gene. V was pared by 7 bases and J by 2 bases, with 11 bases between. The CDR3 totals 13 residues. Germline-derived CDR1 and CDR2 are MNHEY and SVGAGI. This CDR3 reads CASTRQENTEAFF. The CDR3 nucleotides are TGTGCCAGCACCAGACAAGAAAACACTGAAGCTTTCTTT.

The chain joins TRBV5-4 to TRBJ2-7; D might be TRBD2 (6 bases). CDR1 is SGHNT, CDR2 YYREEE, per germline (reference sequence). The CDR3 has 13 amino acids. Deletions cut 4 bases from V and 5 bases from J, with 13 bases between. The CDR3 DNA is TGTGCCAGCAGCCCCCAGGCTAGCGACGAGCAGTACTTC. This translates into CASSPQASDEQYF.

This chain joins TRBV19 and TRBJ1-1; TRBD1 matches 7 bases. In germline, CDR1 is LNHDA, CDR2 SQIVND (reference sequence). Losses at the gene ends were 4 bases for V and 10 bases for J; bases not matched to a gene: 18. This CDR3 is 16 amino acids long. CDR3 residues: CASSTRQGGADFGAFF. The CDR3 DNA follows: TGTGCCAGTAGTACAAGACAAGGGGGCGCGGATTTCGGAGCTTTCTTT.

The V gene is TRBV28, the J gene TRBJ1-2; TRBD1 matches 10 bases. Germline CDR1 MDHEN, CDR2 SYDVKM. The trim removed 4 bases at V and 3 bases at J, leaving 8 bases unmatched. The length of the CDR3 is 16 residues. CDR3 DNA sequence: TGTGCCAGCAGTTCGGCCGGGACAGGGGCCCACTATGGCTACACCTTC. Translation gives CASSSAGTGAHYGYTF.

The chain recombines TRBV6-6 with TRBJ1-4, with D unresolved. The germline CDR1 and CDR2 sequences are MNHNY and SVGAGI (reference sequence). The V and J ends lost 2 bases and 6 bases respectively, with 16 bases between them. CDR3 length equals 16 residues. This CDR3 reads CASSYGRGFSDEKLFF. The CDR3 DNA sequence: TGTGCCAGCAGTTACGGTCGAGGGTTCAGTGATGAAAAACTGTTTTTT.

The chain employs TRBV28 and TRBJ2-2; 10 nucleotides align to TRBD2. V trimming: 7 bases; J trimming: 3 bases; junction bases outside the gene matches: 5. This CDR3 spans 15 amino acids. Germline V gene sequence: CDR1 MDHEN, CDR2 SYDVKM. CDR3 region: CASTASGGYTGELFF. In nucleotides, the CDR3 is TGTGCCAGCACAGCTAGCGGGGGATACACCGGGGAGCTGTTTTTT.

The chain combines TRBV4-3 with TRBJ1-6, with a tentative D call TRBD1 (6 bases). Germline V gene sequence: CDR1 LGHNA, CDR2 YSLEER. This CDR3 contains 17 residues. With 1 base removed from V and 0 bases from J, the gap between germline ends came to 10 bases. Here the CDR3 DNA reads TGCGCCAGCAGCCAAGGTGGGGGCCACTCCTATAATTCACCCCTCCACTTT. This translates into CASSQGGGHSYNSPLHF.

The chain carries TRBV6-5 and TRBJ1-6, with D perhaps matching TRBD1 (5 bases). V shed 5 bases and J shed 18 bases, with 17 bases lying between them. CDR1 and CDR2 (germline): MNHEY, SVGAGI. The CDR3 length is 12 residues. CDR3 DNA sequence: TGTGCCAGCAGTCACCTCGGGGGATCCCCCCACTTT. It encodes CASSHLGGSPHF.

This chain connects TRBV5-1 to TRBJ2-5; unclear D gene. The germline V gene encodes CDR1 SGHRS and CDR2 YFSETQ. With 0 bases removed from V and 2 bases from J, the gap between germline ends came to 8 bases. The CDR3 has 14 amino acids. The CDR3 protein is CASSLGLPQETQYF. As DNA, the CDR3 is TGCGCCAGCAGCTTGGGACTGCCACAAGAGACCCAGTACTTC.

The rearrangement joins TRBV5-1 to TRBJ2-5; D is perhaps TRBD2 (6 bases). Per germline, CDR1 SGHRS and CDR2 YFSETQ. With 0 bases removed from V and 5 bases from J, the gap between germline ends came to 17 bases. CDR3 length equals 16 residues. The CDR3 DNA reads as TGCGCCAGCAGCTTGGAAGGGCGGGGTAAGATGGAGACCCAGTACTTC. This gives the protein CASSLEGRGKMETQYF.

V gene TRBV20-1 combines with J gene TRBJ1-1; TRBD1 might be the D (5 bases). The germline V and J ends were trimmed by 1 base and 7 bases, with 7 bases remaining between them. Germline lookup yields CDR1 DFQATT and CDR2 SNEGSKA (reference sequence). CDR3 length: 11 amino acids. Here the CDR3 DNA reads TGCAGTGCTAGAGCGACAGATGAAGCTTTCTTT. Amino acids: CSARATDEAFF.

The chain couples TRBV5-5 to TRBJ1-5; D is ambiguous. Germline V gene data show CDR1 as SGHKS and CDR2 as YYEKEE (reference sequence). V lost 0 bases, J lost 0 bases, and 10 bases lay in between. CDR3 size: 16 residues. The CDR3 loop reads CASSLEAGPSNQPQHF. CDR3 sequence (DNA): TGTGCCAGCAGCTTGGAAGCAGGCCCTAGCAATCAGCCCCAGCATTTT.

The chain employs TRBV6-5 and TRBJ1-1; D not certain. V was trimmed by 1 base and J by 4 bases, leaving 10 bases between them. The CDR3 totals 14 residues. Germline V gene lookup returns CDR1 MNHEY and CDR2 SVGAGI. The CDR3 bases are TGTGCCAGCAGTTACTATCAAGAGGGCACTGAAGCTTTCTTT. It yields the protein CASSYYQEGTEAFF.

The chain uses TRBV6-6 and TRBJ1-6; perhaps TRBD1 as D (6 bases). Per germline, CDR1 MNHNY and CDR2 SVGAGI (reference sequence). The CDR3 runs to 14 residues. V dropped 6 bases and J dropped 8 bases, with 14 bases sitting between them. The DNA of the CDR3 is TGTGCCAGCAGCCGTGGGGGGGGCGATTCACCCCTCCACTTT. This sequence encodes CASSRGGGDSPLHF.

The chain employs TRBV4-1 and TRBJ1-4; possibly TRBD1 for D (5 bases). V gave up 3 bases and J gave up 8 bases, with 16 bases separating them. The CDR3 totals 15 residues. CDR1 and CDR2 from the germline V gene are MGHRA and YSYEKL. As DNA, the CDR3 is TGCGCCAGCAGCCACCGTGGGGGGGTTGAAGAAAAACTGTTTTTT. This translates into CASSHRGGVEEKLFF.

The V and J genes are TRBV5-1 and TRBJ1-2; TRBD1 matches 9 bases. V gave up 5 bases and J gave up 8 bases; unmatched junction bases: 13. Germline lookup yields CDR1 SGHRS and CDR2 YFSETQ. This CDR3 comprises 15 residues. The CDR3 region has the DNA TGCGCCAGCAGTATACAGCGGGACAGGGCCGCAGGCTACACCTTC. Translating it yields CASSIQRDRAAGYTF.

This chain connects TRBV5-1 to TRBJ2-7; 7 nucleotides agree with TRBD1. With V trimmed by 2 bases and J by 7 bases, 12 bases remained unmatched. CDR3 length: 15 amino acids. The germline CDR1 and CDR2 sequences are SGHRS and YFSETQ. CDR3 residues: CASSFVTGVVVEQYF. The DNA for the CDR3 is TGCGCCAGCAGCTTTGTTACAGGGGTGGTTGTAGAGCAGTACTTC.